Shown below are 28 T cell receptor beta chains from a single sample sequenced in a study of CD8 T cells in Susac syndrome. RNA amounts of roughly 0.45 to 1 ug underwent reverse transcription with random hexamers. TCRdb re-analysed the immunoSEQ multiplex PCR reads in MiXCR, keeping a single row per CDR3 protein. This repertoire shows some 180,000 distinct CDR3 sequences, about 95% found once; its top ten account for 0.085% to 0.1%. The specimen was CD4+ T cells from PBMCs. Receptors were obtained from a human donor with Susac syndrome.

The V call is TRBV5-1, the J call TRBJ2-1; 11 nucleotides match TRBD1. Germline loops: CDR1 SGHRS, CDR2 YFSETQ. The V gene end was trimmed by 1 base and the J gene end by 3 bases; junction bases not matched to a gene: 12. The CDR3 totals 19 residues. The CDR3 DNA reads as TGCGCCAGCAGCTTGAGGACAGGGGGCAGAGTGGTTCTCTACAATGAGCAGTTCTTC. Protein: CASSLRTGGRVVLYNEQFF.

The rearrangement joins TRBV28 to TRBJ2-7, with D possibly TRBD1 on 6 matching bases. The germline V gene encodes CDR1 MDHEN and CDR2 SYDVKM. The length of the CDR3 is 15 residues. Trimming pared 3 bases from V and 3 bases from J, leaving 15 bases between. The CDR3 spells CASSFPSGVSYEQYF. In nucleotides, the CDR3 is TGTGCCAGCAGTTTCCCGTCAGGGGTTAGCTACGAGCAGTACTTC.

The chain links TRBV7-2 to TRBJ1-5, with 9 bases aligning to TRBD1. After removal of 5 bases from V and 7 bases from J, the junction contained 9 bases not matched to a gene. This CDR3 contains 15 residues. Germline V gene lookup returns CDR1 SGHTA and CDR2 FQGNSA. As DNA, the CDR3 is TGTGCCAGCAGCGCTCGGACAGGGGTGAGCCAGCCCCAGCATTTT. Encoded protein: CASSARTGVSQPQHF. Full variable domain (missing parts from reference TRBV7-2 and TRBJ1-5): GAGVSQSPSNKVTEKGKDVELRCDPISGHTALYWYRQSLGQGLEFLIYFQGNSAPDKSGLPSDRFSAERTGGSVSTLTIQRTQQEDSAVYLCASSARTGVSQPQHFGDGTRLSIL.

This clonotype has just a few counts. The chain links TRBV7-9 to TRBJ2-3; no firm D call. V gave up 5 bases and J gave up 6 bases, with 9 bases separating them. Germline V lookup: CDR1 SEHNR, CDR2 FQNEAQ (reference sequence). The CDR3 is made up of 12 amino acids. CDR3 protein: CASSVSKDTQYF. In nucleotides, the CDR3 is TGTGCCAGCAGCGTCAGCAAGGATACGCAGTATTTT.

The chain carries TRBV7-2 and TRBJ2-1; 7 positions agree with TRBD2. Germline CDR1 and CDR2: SGHTA and FQGNSA. V dropped 5 bases and J dropped 0; count of bases not matched to a gene: 10. There are 17 residues in the CDR3. This CDR3 reads CASSLGLGGGSYNEQFF. Here the CDR3 DNA reads TGTGCCAGCAGCCTGGGTCTTGGGGGGGGCTCCTACAATGAGCAGTTCTTC.

This rearrangement joins TRBV3-1 to TRBJ2-2; the match to TRBD2 covers 7 bases. CDR1 and CDR2 from the germline V gene are LGHDT and YNNKEL (reference sequence). The CDR3 is 16 residues long. Unmatched junction bases numbered 8, after V lost 4 bases and J lost 3 bases. The CDR3 DNA reads TGTGCCAGCAGCCGATGGACTAGAAGGGACACCGGGGAGCTGTTTTTT. As protein: CASSRWTRRDTGELFF.

This clonotype was seen a single time. CDR3: CASSPLGTHNTEAFF. In nucleotides, the CDR3 is TGTGCCAGCAGCCCTCTCGGGACACACAACACTGAAGCTTTCTTT. The chain links TRBV6-6 to TRBJ1-1, with D possibly matching TRBD1 (6 bases). CDR3 size: 15 residues. Germline assignment: CDR1 MNHNY and CDR2 SVGAGI (reference sequence). The V end lost 6 bases, the J end lost 2 bases, and 16 bases lay between the germline ends.

This chain joins TRBV20-1 and TRBJ2-7, with no clear D. The CDR3 totals 10 residues. Per germline, CDR1 DFQATT and CDR2 SNEGSKA (reference sequence). V lost 1 base to trimming and J lost 4 bases, with 2 bases between them. The CDR3 sequence: CSARVYEQYF. Written as DNA, the CDR3 is TGCAGTGCTAGAGTGTACGAGCAGTACTTC.

The count of this clonotype is one. This chain uses TRBV30 with TRBJ2-7, with D perhaps given as TRBD1 or TRBD2 (5 bases each). This CDR3 region has 11 residues. V was clipped by 5 bases and J by 12 bases, with 17 bases between them. Germline-derived CDR1 and CDR2 are GTSNPN and SVGIG (reference sequence). The CDR3 DNA reads TGTGCCTGGTCTACAGGTTCGGGGCGGTACTTC. This translates into CAWSTGSGRYF.

J is TRBJ1-4 and V is TRBV6-5, with D hard to call. Trimming removed 0 bases at V and 0 bases at J, with 11 bases between. This CDR3 has 17 amino acids. Germline loops: CDR1 MNHEY, CDR2 SVGAGI. Here the CDR3 reads CASSYSPPASTNEKLFF. The CDR3 DNA sequence: TGTGCCAGCAGTTACTCCCCTCCAGCATCAACTAATGAAAAACTGTTTTTT.

V gene TRBV6-2 or TRBV6-3 combines with J gene TRBJ2-1; D is undetermined. CDR3 length: 16 amino acids. Germline V CDR1 and CDR2: MNHEY, SVGEGT. With 3 bases removed from V and 0 bases from J, the gap between germline ends came to 12 bases. The CDR3 DNA follows: TGTGCCAGCAGTTATGCGCCGGGCCGCTCCTACAATGAGCAGTTCTTC. It encodes CASSYAPGRSYNEQFF.

The chain has TRBV15 and TRBJ2-5; 7 nucleotides agree with TRBD2. The CDR3 length is 15 residues. CDR1 and CDR2 (germline): LNHNV, YYDKDF (reference sequence). After removal of 0 bases from V and 3 bases from J, the junction contained 4 bases not matched to a gene. The CDR3, as DNA: TGTGCCACCAGCAGAGATCATGGGGGGGAAGAGACCCAGTACTTC. Translated, it gives CATSRDHGGEETQYF. The full variable domain, rest sourced from reference TRBV15 and TRBJ2-5, is DAMVIQNPRYQVTQFGKPVTLSCSQTLNHNVMYWYQQKSSQAPKLLFHYYDKDFNNEADTPDNFQSRRPNTSFCFLDIRSPGLGDTAMYLCATSRDHGGEETQYFGPGTRLLVL.

This chain links TRBV11-1 with TRBJ2-7; 8 nucleotides line up with TRBD1. The CDR3 is made up of 13 amino acids. V was pared by 5 bases and J by 3 bases, with 3 bases of the junction left unmatched. CDR1 is SGHAT and CDR2 is FQDESV in the germline V gene (reference sequence). The CDR3 nucleotides read TGTGCCAGCAGCCCGGGACAGGACTACGAGCAGTACTTC. It encodes CASSPGQDYEQYF.

This clonotype was detected only once. V usage is TRBV28 and J usage is TRBJ2-5; 11 bases align to TRBD1. The CDR3 is 18 residues long. Germline V gene lookup returns CDR1 MDHEN and CDR2 SYDVKM. The ends lost 5 bases at V and 0 bases at J; junction bases unmatched: 11. The chain's CDR3 is CASSTGQGANNYQETQYF. In DNA, the CDR3 is TGTGCCAGCAGTACCGGACAGGGGGCGAACAACTACCAAGAGACCCAGTACTTC.

For the CDR3, the DNA is TGTGCCAGCAGTAGAGGGACAGAGAGCTCCTACGAGCAGTACTTC. Translating gives CASSRGTESSYEQYF. The V gene is TRBV3-1, the J gene TRBJ2-7; 7 bases match TRBD1. With V trimmed by 6 bases and J by 0 bases, 8 bases remained unmatched. The CDR3 has 15 residues. Germline assignment: CDR1 LGHDT and CDR2 YNNKEL (reference sequence).

V gene TRBV20-1 combines with J gene TRBJ1-2, with D unclear. CDR1 and CDR2 from the germline V gene are DFQATT and SNEGSKA (reference sequence). The CDR3 is 14 residues long. V was clipped by 0 bases and J by 4 bases, with 12 bases between them. The CDR3 sequence: CSARDSEQTYGYTF. Here the CDR3 DNA reads TGCAGTGCTAGAGATTCGGAACAGACCTATGGCTACACCTTC.

The CDR3 nucleotides are TGTGCCTGGAAACAGACAGTGTACACCGGGGAGCTGTTTTTT. Its translation: CAWKQTVYTGELFF. This chain connects TRBV30 to TRBJ2-2, with D perhaps TRBD1 (5 bases). Trimming left V 4 bases short and J 3 bases short, with 12 bases between. CDR3 length: 14 amino acids. From germline, CDR1 is GTSNPN and CDR2 SVGIG (reference sequence). The complete variable domain, with remaining parts taken from reference TRBV30 and TRBJ2-2, reads SQTIHQWPATLVQPVGSPLSLECTVEGTSNPNLYWYRQAAGRGLQLLFYSVGIGQISSEVPQNLSASRPQDRQFILSSKKLLLSDSGFYLCAWKQTVYTGELFFGEGSRLTVL.

V and J are TRBV13 and TRBJ2-1, with no clear D. The CDR3 has 16 residues. The V end was cut by 4 bases, the J end by 4 bases, with 17 bases between. CDR1 is PRHDT and CDR2 is FYEKMQ in the germline V gene (reference sequence). The CDR3: CASSSRLVGSYNEQFF. Here the CDR3 DNA reads TGTGCCAGCAGCTCGCGACTGGTGGGGTCGTACAATGAGCAGTTCTTC. The full variable domain, with the rest looked up from reference TRBV13 and TRBJ2-1, is AAGVIQSPRHLIKEKRETATLKCYPIPRHDTVYWYQQGPGQDPQFLISFYEKMQSDKGSIPDRFSAQQFSDYHSELNMSSLELGDSALYFCASSSRLVGSYNEQFFGPGTRLTVL.

The chain carries TRBV5-6 and TRBJ2-3; possibly TRBD2 for D (5 bases). This CDR3 has 11 residues. Germline values: CDR1 SGHDT, CDR2 YYEEEE. V was pared by 2 bases and J by 8 bases, with 6 bases between. CDR3 region: CASSFGGTQYF. DNA for the CDR3: TGTGCCAGCAGCTTTGGAGGTACGCAGTATTTT.

Here the CDR3 reads CATSREASGRAYNEQFF. The DNA of the CDR3 is TGTGCCACCAGCAGAGAGGCTAGCGGGAGAGCTTACAATGAGCAGTTCTTC. The V call is TRBV15, the J call TRBJ2-1, with 10 bases lining up with TRBD2. The germline CDR1 and CDR2 sequences are LNHNV and YYDKDF (reference sequence). The CDR3 spans 17 residues. Trimming removed 0 bases from V and 4 bases from J; junction bases left unmatched: 6.

Only a few counts were recorded for this clonotype. The chain has TRBV11-2 and TRBJ2-1; no reliable D call. Deletions cut 0 bases from V and 6 bases from J, with 9 bases between. Germline CDR1 is SGHAT and CDR2 is FQNNGV. The length of the CDR3 is 14 residues. CDR3 in amino acids: CASSLDAATNEQFF. CDR3 nucleotide sequence: TGTGCCAGCAGCTTAGATGCGGCAACCAATGAGCAGTTCTTC.

The rearrangement links TRBV20-1 to TRBJ2-1, with 12 bases that match TRBD2. Trimming removed 4 bases from V and 2 bases from J; junction bases left unmatched: 3. CDR1 is DFQATT and CDR2 is SNEGSKA in the germline V gene (reference sequence). The CDR3 extends over 15 amino acids. CDR3 loop: CSATSGRAAYNEQFF. The CDR3 region has the DNA TGCAGTGCTACTAGCGGGAGGGCCGCCTACAATGAGCAGTTCTTC.

The CDR3, as DNA: TGTGCCAGCTCACCGGCCCTAGCGCGCACTGGGGCCAACGTCCTGACTTTC. It yields the protein CASSPALARTGANVLTF. V and J are TRBV18 and TRBJ2-6, with D tentatively TRBD2 (6 bases). Deletions cut 3 bases from V and 2 bases from J, with 14 bases between. CDR3 size: 17 residues. Germline CDR1 is KGHSH and CDR2 is LQKENI.

This rearrangement joins TRBV4-3 to TRBJ1-2; a possible D gene is TRBD1 (5 bases). The CDR3 sequence is 15 residues long. The germline V gene encodes CDR1 LGHNA and CDR2 YSLEER. The V end was cut by 4 bases, the J end by 2 bases, with 14 bases between. CDR3 sequence: CASSLSRDVNYGYTF. CDR3 sequence (DNA): TGCGCCAGCAGCCTATCCCGGGACGTAAACTATGGCTACACCTTC.

The chain joins TRBV20-1 to TRBJ2-1; the D is unclear. Trimming took off 1 base at V and 7 bases at J, with 11 bases between the two ends. CDR3 length: 13 residues. The germline V gene encodes CDR1 DFQATT and CDR2 SNEGSKA (reference sequence). Here the CDR3 DNA reads TGCAGTGCTAGAGGCCCCGTGGATAATGAGCAGTTCTTC. Amino acids: CSARGPVDNEQFF.

The rearrangement links TRBV20-1 to TRBJ2-5; 8 nucleotides align to TRBD1. Germline loops: CDR1 DFQATT, CDR2 SNEGSKA (reference sequence). The CDR3 contains 12 residues. V trimming: 8 bases; J trimming: 3 bases; junction bases outside the gene matches: 5. The CDR3 nucleotides read TGCAGTCTGACAGGGGCAGAAGAGACCCAGTACTTC. It yields the protein CSLTGAEETQYF.

The chain uses TRBV6-2 or TRBV6-3 and TRBJ2-7; 8 bases align to TRBD2. V gave up 10 bases and J gave up 5 bases; unmatched junction bases: 10. CDR1 is MNHEY, CDR2 SVGEGT, per germline. CDR3 length: 13 amino acids. For the CDR3, the DNA is TGTGCCACGAGATCAGCGGGAGCTGACGAGCAGTACTTC. Protein: CATRSAGADEQYF.

The chain links TRBV4-1 to TRBJ2-7; 12 bases fit TRBD2. J gave up 1 base and V 4 bases, and 5 bases lay outside the gene matches. This CDR3 has 16 residues. Looked up from germline, CDR1 is MGHRA and CDR2 is YSYEKL. The CDR3 sequence: CASSRRLAGESYEQYF. In nucleotides, the CDR3 is TGCGCCAGCAGCCGGAGACTAGCGGGAGAATCCTACGAGCAGTACTTC.